A single sample is the source of the 28 T cell receptor beta chains below, sequenced in a study of blood T cell repertoires in COVID-19. The method was immunoSEQ multiplex PCR; TCRdb's version includes in-frame clones alone and lacks a portion of them. The data contain 250,000 or so clones, roughly nine tenths of them seen just once; the ten biggest clones take up around 4.6%. The specimen sequenced was peripheral blood. The source is a middle-aged woman who had recovered from COVID-19.

The rearrangement links TRBV28 to TRBJ2-4; maybe TRBD2 (6 bases). Per germline, CDR1 MDHEN and CDR2 SYDVKM. Trimming removed 4 bases from V and 0 bases from J, with 13 bases in between. The CDR3 covers 16 residues. CDR3 loop: CASSYPRRAAKNIQYF. The CDR3, as DNA: TGTGCCAGCAGTTACCCCCGGAGGGCAGCCAAAAACATTCAGTACTTC.

The chain links TRBV28 to TRBJ2-5; 11 bases fit TRBD2. There are 17 residues in the CDR3. Germline assignment: CDR1 MDHEN and CDR2 SYDVKM. V lost 2 bases, J lost 2 bases, and 7 bases stayed unmatched. CDR3 sequence reads: CASSLIFSGGDQETQYF. The CDR3 DNA reads as TGTGCCAGCAGTTTAATATTTAGCGGGGGGGATCAAGAGACCCAGTACTTC.

This chain links TRBV27 with TRBJ1-2; maybe TRBD1 (5 bases). Per the germline V gene, CDR1 is MNHEY and CDR2 is SMNVEV (reference sequence). The CDR3 is 13 residues long. Trimming left V 6 bases short and J 4 bases short, with 12 bases between. The CDR3 sequence is CASSGRGGYGYTF. CDR3 nucleotide sequence: TGTGCCAGCAGCGGGAGGGGCGGCTATGGCTACACCTTC.

The chain carries TRBV11-3 and TRBJ2-3; 9 nucleotides line up with TRBD1. This CDR3 spans 15 amino acids. The trim removed 4 bases at V and 0 bases at J, leaving 2 bases unmatched. Per germline, CDR1 SGHNT and CDR2 YENEEA. This CDR3 reads CASSSGQGSTDTQYF. The CDR3 DNA is TGTGCCAGCAGCTCGGGACAGGGAAGCACAGATACGCAGTATTTT.

J is TRBJ1-1 and V is TRBV28, with 7 positions matching TRBD1. Germline V gene lookup returns CDR1 MDHEN and CDR2 SYDVKM. This CDR3 spans 14 amino acids. Germline trimming cut 7 bases from V and 3 bases from J; bases unmatched to any gene: 8. In DNA form, the CDR3 reads TGTGCCAGCACCCGACAGGGAGCGTACACTGAAGCTTTCTTT. Translation: CASTRQGAYTEAFF.

The chain has TRBV18 and TRBJ2-7, with D tentatively TRBD1 (5 bases). The CDR3 consists of 14 residues. CDR1 and CDR2 (germline): KGHSH, LQKENI. V was trimmed by 3 bases and J by 1 base, leaving 10 bases between them. CDR3 protein: CASSPRQSSYEQYF. CDR3 in DNA: TGTGCCAGCTCACCTAGACAGAGTTCCTACGAGCAGTACTTC. The complete variable domain, with remaining parts taken from reference TRBV18 and TRBJ2-7, reads NAGVMQNPRHLVRRRGQEARLRCSPMKGHSHVYWYRQLPEEGLKFMVYLQKENIIDESGMPKERFSAEFPKEGPSILRIQQVVRGDSAAYFCASSPRQSSYEQYFGPGTRLTVT.

The chain carries TRBV28 and TRBJ2-7; 9 nucleotides align to TRBD2. Losses at the gene ends were 6 bases for V and 4 bases for J; bases not matched to a gene: 7. Germline V gene lookup returns CDR1 MDHEN and CDR2 SYDVKM. The CDR3 sequence is 14 residues long. In nucleotides, the CDR3 is TGTGCCAGCAGCATAGCGGGGGCCATTTACGAGCAGTACTTC. Translation gives CASSIAGAIYEQYF.

The chain couples TRBV14 to TRBJ2-3; no firm D call. Per germline, CDR1 SGHDN and CDR2 FVKESK. The CDR3 sequence is 15 residues long. V lost 1 base and J lost 1, with 9 bases in between. Here the CDR3 DNA reads TGTGCCAGCAGCCAAGGTTCCAAGCGCACAGATACGCAGTATTTT. Translating gives CASSQGSKRTDTQYF.

V and J are TRBV7-9 and TRBJ1-6; 8 nucleotides line up with TRBD1. CDR3 length: 16 amino acids. V gave up 10 bases and J gave up 11 bases; unmatched junction bases: 19. Germline CDR1 reads SEHNR; CDR2 reads FQNEAQ (reference sequence). In nucleotides, the CDR3 is TGTGCCATTGCTCCCGGGACAGGCGGTATAGTGACACCCCTCCACTTT. This translates into CAIAPGTGGIVTPLHF.

CDR3 loop: CASRNEGAGGNTIYF. The DNA for the CDR3 is TGTGCCAGCAGGAACGAGGGGGCAGGGGGAAACACCATATATTTT. The genes are TRBV28 and TRBJ1-3; 7 bases fit TRBD1. With V trimmed by 6 bases and J by 4 bases, 9 bases remained unmatched. From germline, CDR1 is MDHEN and CDR2 SYDVKM. This CDR3 region has 15 residues.

V gene TRBV3-1 (or the pseudogene TRBV3-2) combines with J gene TRBJ2-1; 8 bases fit TRBD2. V dropped 4 bases and J dropped 2; count of bases not matched to a gene: 10. CDR1 LGHDT and CDR2 YNNKEL come from the germline V gene (reference sequence). This CDR3 region has 17 residues. CDR3 residues: CASSRTSGPGAYNEQFF. The DNA for the CDR3 is TGTGCCAGCAGCCGAACTAGCGGCCCCGGAGCCTACAATGAGCAGTTCTTC.

The V and J genes are TRBV27 and TRBJ2-7, with a possible D match to TRBD1 (5 bases). Trimming took 5 bases from V and 1 from J, leaving 12 bases between them. The CDR3 spans 14 residues. CDR1 is MNHEY and CDR2 is SMNVEV in the germline V gene (reference sequence). The DNA for the CDR3 is TGTGCCAGCAGTGTCAGCAGGGTGTCCTACGAGCAGTACTTC. This codes for CASSVSRVSYEQYF.

This chain connects TRBV18 to TRBJ2-1; TRBD2 matches at 7 bases. Germline V gene lookup returns CDR1 KGHSH and CDR2 LQKENI. The CDR3 sequence is 15 residues long. The J segment lost 8 bases and the V segment lost 4 bases, leaving 11 bases of the junction unmatched. The CDR3 protein is CASSQRGLPTDEQFF. CDR3 DNA sequence: TGTGCCAGCTCACAGCGGGGCCTACCGACCGATGAGCAGTTCTTC. Based on the CDR3 plus reference TRBV18 and TRBJ2-1, the full variable domain is NAGVMQNPRHLVRRRGQEARLRCSPMKGHSHVYWYRQLPEEGLKFMVYLQKENIIDESGMPKERFSAEFPKEGPSILRIQQVVRGDSAAYFCASSQRGLPTDEQFFGPGTRLTVL.

CDR3 residues: CASSHSRTSNNEQFF. In nucleotides, the CDR3 is TGCGCCAGCAGTCACTCGAGGACTAGTAATAATGAGCAGTTCTTC. This chain joins TRBV23-1 and TRBJ2-1, with 7 bases that match TRBD2. TRBV23-1 is an ORF, and what it does is uncertain. The CDR3 is 15 amino acids. V lost 3 bases and J lost 7; bases outside the gene matches: 9.

The genes are TRBV29-1 and TRBJ1-1; D is uncertain. Germline lookup yields CDR1 SQVTM and CDR2 ANQGSEA. This CDR3 has 12 residues. The V and J ends lost 5 bases and 10 bases respectively, with 17 bases between them. In DNA form, the CDR3 reads TGCAGCGTTTGGAGGGCGGCAGTAGGAGCTTTCTTT. Translating it yields CSVWRAAVGAFF. Filled out from reference TRBV29-1 and TRBJ1-1, the complete variable domain reads SAVISQKPSRDICQRGTSLTIQCQVDSQVTMMFWYRQQPGQSLTLIATANQGSEATYESGFVIDKFPISRPNLTFSTLTVSNMSPEDSSIYLCSVWRAAVGAFFGQGTRLTVV.

The chain couples TRBV19 to TRBJ2-5; 10 bases map to TRBD1. Trimming took 2 bases from V and 9 from J; bases not matched to a gene: 18. Germline V gene lookup returns CDR1 LNHDA and CDR2 SQIVND (reference sequence). The CDR3 runs to 18 residues. In DNA, the CDR3 is TGTGCCAGTAGTATAACCCACCCCGGACAGGGGGAAAAGTGGGCCCAGTACTTC. Translated: CASSITHPGQGEKWAQYF.

The gene calls are TRBV30 and TRBJ1-2; D not certain. CDR1 GTSNPN and CDR2 SVGIG come from the germline V gene (reference sequence). V was trimmed by 5 bases and J by 7 bases, leaving 14 bases between them. This CDR3 has 12 amino acids. CDR3 amino acids: CAWRPRGSGYTF. The DNA for the CDR3 is TGTGCCTGGCGACCCCGGGGATCTGGCTACACCTTC.

The genes are TRBV13 and TRBJ2-7, with TRBD2 as a possible D gene (6 bases). This CDR3 is built from 13 residues. Germline lookup yields CDR1 PRHDT and CDR2 FYEKMQ (reference sequence). Deletions cut 5 bases from V and 3 bases from J, with 11 bases between. Here the CDR3 reads CASSRGVNYEQYF. The DNA of the CDR3 is TGTGCCAGCAGCCGCGGGGTAAACTACGAGCAGTACTTC.

This sequence joins TRBV28 and TRBJ1-4; TRBD1 matches at 9 bases. With 5 bases clipped from V and 8 bases from J, the junction kept 6 bases outside the gene matches. CDR1 and CDR2 from the germline V gene are MDHEN and SYDVKM. The CDR3 contains 14 residues. The CDR3 region has the DNA TGTGCCAGCAGTCTTGGACAGGGGAGGGAAAAACTGTTTTTT. Amino acids: CASSLGQGREKLFF.

The chain employs TRBV18 and TRBJ2-1; D ambiguous. V was clipped by 3 bases and J by 7 bases, with 10 bases between them. The V gene's germline CDR1 is KGHSH and CDR2 LQKENI. This CDR3 contains 13 residues. The CDR3 region is CASSPPSGNEQFF. In nucleotides, the CDR3 is TGTGCCAGCTCACCGCCTTCCGGGAATGAGCAGTTCTTC. The whole variable domain, filled in from reference TRBV18 and TRBJ2-1, reads NAGVMQNPRHLVRRRGQEARLRCSPMKGHSHVYWYRQLPEEGLKFMVYLQKENIIDESGMPKERFSAEFPKEGPSILRIQQVVRGDSAAYFCASSPPSGNEQFFGPGTRLTVL.

The chain carries TRBV5-1 and TRBJ1-2; the D gene is possibly TRBD1 (5 bases). Germline V gene data show CDR1 as SGHRS and CDR2 as YFSETQ. CDR3 size: 14 residues. V gave up 1 base and J gave up 7 bases, with 14 bases separating them. The chain's CDR3 is CASSLLGEGGGYTF. In nucleotides, the CDR3 is TGCGCCAGCAGCTTGTTAGGGGAAGGTGGTGGCTACACCTTC.

The chain carries TRBV29-1 and TRBJ1-6; the D is unclear. Trimming took off 7 bases at V and 9 bases at J, with 13 bases between the two ends. The CDR3 consists of 12 residues. CDR1 SQVTM and CDR2 ANQGSEA come from the germline V gene. CDR3 coding DNA: TGCAGCGGGAGGTGGGGTAGTTCACCCCTCCACTTT. This sequence encodes CSGRWGSSPLHF.

The chain uses TRBV19 and TRBJ1-6, with D tentatively TRBD1 (5 bases). The germline V gene has CDR1 LNHDA and CDR2 SQIVND (reference sequence). This CDR3 spans 16 amino acids. V shed 3 bases and J shed 7 bases, with 16 bases lying between them. The DNA of the CDR3 is TGTGCCAGTAGTATCGTCACAGGTGGGGGGAATTCACCCCTCCACTTT. Protein sequence: CASSIVTGGGNSPLHF.

The chain employs TRBV28 and TRBJ2-1; TRBD2 matches 13 bases. Germline trimming cut 4 bases from V and 8 bases from J; bases unmatched to any gene: 8. The CDR3 contains 16 residues. The V gene's germline CDR1 is MDHEN and CDR2 SYDVKM. The CDR3 region is CASSSPGLAGEDEQFF. The CDR3 DNA is TGTGCCAGCAGTTCCCCCGGACTAGCGGGAGAGGATGAGCAGTTCTTC.

This clone was found once. The V and J genes are TRBV4-3 and TRBJ1-2, with D possibly matching TRBD1 (5 bases). The CDR3 extends over 17 amino acids. Germline-derived CDR1 and CDR2 are LGHNA and YSLEER. With 3 bases removed from V and 1 base from J, the gap between germline ends came to 18 bases. The chain's CDR3 is CASSHALGQGGNYGYTF. The CDR3 DNA is TGCGCCAGCAGCCATGCCTTGGGTCAGGGAGGTAACTATGGCTACACCTTC.

This CDR3 is CASSRPGQGGEQYF. The CDR3 DNA sequence: TGCGCCAGCAGCAGACCGGGACAGGGGGGCGAGCAGTACTTC. The rearrangement uses TRBV5-1 and TRBJ2-7; 11 bases line up with TRBD1. The CDR3 totals 14 residues. Germline-derived CDR1 and CDR2 are SGHRS and YFSETQ. V was clipped by 4 bases and J by 6 bases; unmatched bases: 6.

This chain uses TRBV5-5 with TRBJ2-3; no definite D call. V shed 2 bases and J shed 2 bases, with 9 bases lying between them. The CDR3 spans 14 residues. CDR1 and CDR2 (germline): SGHKS, YYEKEE (reference sequence). The CDR3 sequence is CASSLDFLTDTQYF. The CDR3 DNA reads as TGTGCCAGCAGCTTAGACTTTCTCACAGATACGCAGTATTTT.

For the CDR3, the DNA is TGCGCCAGCAGCCCTATACTCGGGCAGGGCCTTTTCGGCTACACCTTC. Its protein product is CASSPILGQGLFGYTF. The V gene is TRBV5-1, the J gene TRBJ1-2, with TRBD1 as a possible D gene (5 bases). Trimming removed 4 bases at V and 8 bases at J, with 24 bases between. This CDR3 region has 16 residues. Germline V gene sequence: CDR1 SGHRS, CDR2 YFSETQ.